This T cell receptor (beta chain) was identified in a study of beta chain features in type 1 diabetes. As concerns this clone: What it binds is not known.

Isolated RNA was reverse transcribed in full, so expressed TCRB transcripts were sequenced. Only in-frame clones appear in the TCRdb table, and some are missing; sequencing was by immunoSEQ multiplex PCR. The sample has 300,000 or so clones, roughly an eighth seen once. Once sorted, every population was more than 98% pure. Study-wide points: Moderately but significantly shorter TCRB CDR3s were found in Type 1 diabetes patients in all four CD4+ subsets. Any role of HLA type in TCRB rearrangement remained unresolved here.

Sequencing was done on a sample of naive CD4+ T cells from blood. This clonotype was obtained from a man aged 30 to 39 with type 1 diabetes.

In DNA, the CDR3 is TGTGCCAGCAGCAAGCCACGAGATACGCAGTATTTT. Protein sequence: CASSKPRDTQYF. The J gene is TRBJ2-3, the V gene TRBV11-2; D call uncertain. Trimming removed 5 bases from V and 5 bases from J, with 8 bases in between. The CDR3 runs to 12 residues. Looked up from germline, CDR1 is SGHAT and CDR2 is FQNNGV.